The sequence of this TCR beta chain was determined in a study of shared clonotypes between healthy human individuals. Generated by immunoSEQ multiplex PCR, the TCRdb table keeps only in-frame clones and is missing some. In the table there are approximately 640,000 clones, about 78% of which are singletons. V was cut by 5 bases and J by 1 base, with 8 bases left in between. CDR3 length: 13 residues. CDR1 is MNHEY and CDR2 is SMNVEV in the germline V gene (reference sequence). The sequencing input was memory CD4+ T cells sorted from blood. Subset reported: CD45RA-negative fraction. The chain combines TRBV27 with TRBJ1-1, with D uncertain. This receptor was taken from a woman between 25 and 40 years old in good health. The CDR3 spells CASSPRQNTEAFF. Here the CDR3 DNA reads TGTGCCAGCAGTCCTCGACAGAACACTGAAGCTTTCTTT.